Shown below are 25 T cell receptor beta chains from a single sample sequenced in a study of blood T cell repertoires in COVID-19. The method was immunoSEQ multiplex PCR; TCRdb's version includes in-frame clones alone and lacks a portion of them. The sample has some 300,000 clones, 87% seen once. Sequenced sample: peripheral blood. These receptors all come from a man aged 18 to 30 with active or convalescent COVID-19.

The genes are TRBV28 and TRBJ2-7; 7 bases line up with TRBD2. Losses at the gene ends were 3 bases for V and 6 bases for J; bases not matched to a gene: 14. This CDR3 comprises 16 residues. From germline, CDR1 is MDHEN and CDR2 SYDVKM. The chain's CDR3 is CASSFSRWREGSEQYF. DNA of the CDR3: TGTGCCAGCAGTTTTTCTAGGTGGAGGGAGGGGAGCGAGCAGTACTTC.

The genes are TRBV7-9 and TRBJ2-7; no reliable D call. This CDR3 has 18 residues. The germline CDR1 and CDR2 sequences are SEHNR and FQNEAQ (reference sequence). V was cut by 5 bases and J by 1 base, with 24 bases left in between. CDR3 sequence (DNA): TGTGCCAGCAGCGATCTCGTCTCCGGCGGCAGAAGATCCTACGAGCAGTACTTC. It codes for CASSDLVSGGRRSYEQYF. The full variable domain, rest sourced from reference TRBV7-9 and TRBJ2-7, is DTGVSQNPRHKITKRGQNVTFRCDPISEHNRLYWYRQTLGQGPEFLTYFQNEAQLEKSRLLSDRFSAERPKGSFSTLEIQRTEQGDSAMYLCASSDLVSGGRRSYEQYFGPGTRLTVT.

The chain links TRBV3-1 (or the pseudogene TRBV3-2) to TRBJ2-4; D uncertain. Germline CDR1 is LGHDT and CDR2 is YNNKEL (reference sequence). The CDR3 consists of 16 residues. V dropped 0 bases and J dropped 8 bases, with 17 bases sitting between them. CDR3 sequence: CASSQDLQAPQDIQYF. CDR3 in DNA: TGTGCCAGCAGCCAAGATTTGCAGGCCCCCCAGGACATTCAGTACTTC.

The chain uses TRBV4-1 and TRBJ2-2, with 7 bases fitting TRBD2. CDR1 is MGHRA, CDR2 YSYEKL, per germline. V lost 7 bases, J lost 2 bases, and 7 bases stayed unmatched. The CDR3 is made up of 15 amino acids. The CDR3 sequence: CASNLTSANTGELFF. Written as DNA, the CDR3 is TGCGCCAGCAACCTTACTAGCGCTAACACCGGGGAGCTGTTTTTT.

The rearrangement joins TRBV7-7 to TRBJ2-1; 12 bases are shared with TRBD2. This CDR3 has 16 amino acids. After removal of 5 bases from V and 6 bases from J, the junction contained 8 bases not matched to a gene. CDR1 is SSHAT and CDR2 is FNYEAQ in the germline V gene (reference sequence). The CDR3 protein is CASSRRLAGEGNEQFF. Written as DNA, the CDR3 is TGTGCCAGCAGCAGGCGACTAGCGGGGGAGGGCAATGAGCAGTTCTTC.

V usage is TRBV2 and J usage is TRBJ2-5, with D perhaps matching TRBD2 (6 bases). Per germline, CDR1 SNHLY and CDR2 FYNNEI. The CDR3 is made up of 13 amino acids. The V end lost 10 bases, the J end lost 5 bases, and 17 bases lay between the germline ends. The CDR3 DNA follows: TGTGCCACCAAGATTACTAGCTCGGAGACCCAGTACTTC. This sequence encodes CATKITSSETQYF. The variable domain in full, completed from reference TRBV2 and TRBJ2-5, reads EPEVTQTPSHQVTQMGQEVILRCVPISNHLYFYWYRQILGQKVEFLVSFYNNEISEKSEIFDDQFSVERPDGSNFTLKIRSTKLEDSAMYFCATKITSSETQYFGPGTRLLVL.

V is TRBV28 and J is TRBJ1-5, with D perhaps TRBD1 (6 bases). This CDR3 has 15 amino acids. The germline V gene has CDR1 MDHEN and CDR2 SYDVKM. Deletions cut 2 bases from V and 9 bases from J, with 17 bases between. CDR3 in amino acids: CASSLGGQLGLPQHF. The CDR3 DNA sequence: TGTGCCAGCAGTTTAGGTGGACAGCTAGGGCTGCCCCAGCATTTT.

V gene TRBV7-9 combines with J gene TRBJ2-7, with D possibly matching TRBD2 (6 bases). This CDR3 contains 13 residues. CDR1 and CDR2 (germline): SEHNR, FQNEAQ (reference sequence). Deletions cut 5 bases from V and 3 bases from J, with 11 bases between. CDR3 in DNA: TGTGCCAGCAGCGATAGCGGTGACTACGAGCAGTACTTC. As protein: CASSDSGDYEQYF.

The chain joins TRBV9 to TRBJ1-2; 9 bases are a match to TRBD1. Looked up from germline, CDR1 is SGDLS and CDR2 is YYNGEE. The CDR3 loop spans 17 amino acids. The V and J ends lost 4 bases and 8 bases, in that order; junction bases with no gene match: 18. The CDR3 spells CASSTILGGQGTGGYTF. CDR3 DNA sequence: TGTGCCAGCAGCACAATATTAGGGGGACAGGGAACGGGCGGCTACACCTTC.

The gene calls are TRBV5-1 and TRBJ1-1; 7 bases agree with TRBD1. The germline V gene has CDR1 SGHRS and CDR2 YFSETQ. The junction had 7 bases not matched to a gene; V was cut back by 4 bases and J by 4 bases. The CDR3 runs 14 residues. The CDR3 nucleotides are TGCGCCAGCAGCATCGGGACAGAAGGCACTGAAGCTTTCTTT. Protein: CASSIGTEGTEAFF.

CDR3 in amino acids: CASSFSSGDYYNEQFF. The CDR3 region has the DNA TGTGCCAGCAGTTTCTCTAGCGGGGACTACTACAATGAGCAGTTCTTC. The genes are TRBV27 and TRBJ2-1, with TRBD2 matching 9 bases. Trimming removed 3 bases from V and 3 bases from J; junction bases left unmatched: 6. Germline CDR1 and CDR2: MNHEY and SMNVEV (reference sequence). The CDR3 extends over 16 amino acids.

This chain joins TRBV5-4 and TRBJ1-6; the D is unclear. Trimming took 0 bases from V and 14 from J, leaving 9 bases between them. This CDR3 has 12 residues. Germline V gene sequence: CDR1 SGHNT, CDR2 YYREEE (reference sequence). The DNA of the CDR3 is TGTGCCAGCAGCTTGGACAGTTTAACCCTCCACTTT. It is translated as CASSLDSLTLHF.

This chain links TRBV9 with TRBJ2-1; the D gene is possibly TRBD2 (6 bases). CDR3 length: 14 amino acids. Germline V lookup: CDR1 SGDLS, CDR2 YYNGEE. Between the trimmed V and J ends, which lost 4 bases and 5 bases, there was a span of 13 bases. In DNA, the CDR3 is TGTGCCAGCAGCCACGGAGGGGCCGACAATGAGCAGTTCTTC. Its protein product is CASSHGGADNEQFF.

Written as DNA, the CDR3 is TGTGCCAGCAGTTTACGGGACAGCTACGAGCAGTACTTC. This sequence encodes CASSLRDSYEQYF. The chain carries TRBV28 and TRBJ2-7; TRBD1 agrees at 7 bases. Looked up from germline, CDR1 is MDHEN and CDR2 is SYDVKM. The CDR3 is 13 residues long. The V gene end was trimmed by 2 bases and the J gene end by 3 bases; junction bases not matched to a gene: 1.

This clone was found a few times. The CDR3 DNA is TGTGCCAGCAGCTACCGGACAGGGACAACTAATGAAAAACTGTTTTTT. It specifies CASSYRTGTTNEKLFF. V gene TRBV5-6 combines with J gene TRBJ1-4, with 8 bases identical to TRBD1. The CDR3 has 16 amino acids. J gave up 0 bases and V 3 bases, and 4 bases lay outside the gene matches. Germline CDR1 SGHDT, CDR2 YYEEEE.

This chain uses TRBV6-5 with TRBJ1-3; D ambiguous. The CDR3 contains 15 residues. Trimming stripped 6 bases from V and 3 bases from J, with 15 bases between. Germline-derived CDR1 and CDR2 are MNHEY and SVGAGI. CDR3 sequence (DNA): TGTGCCAGCAGACAGTCCAGCCTCTATGGAAACACCATATATTTT. Translated, it gives CASRQSSLYGNTIYF.

The genes are TRBV7-9 and TRBJ1-4; the match to TRBD1 covers 7 bases. The CDR3 length is 16 residues. The germline V gene encodes CDR1 SEHNR and CDR2 FQNEAQ (reference sequence). Germline trimming cut 0 bases from V and 3 bases from J; bases unmatched to any gene: 4. The chain's CDR3 is CASSLATGFPNEKLFF. For the CDR3, the DNA is TGTGCCAGCAGCTTAGCGACAGGGTTTCCTAATGAAAAACTGTTTTTT.

CDR3 protein: CASRRDRGIIQPLHF. The DNA of the CDR3 is TGTGCCAGCAGACGAGACCGGGGGATAATTCAGCCCCTCCACTTT. The chain links TRBV6-5 to TRBJ1-6; D may be TRBD1 (5 bases). Germline CDR1 and CDR2: MNHEY and SVGAGI. V was cut by 6 bases and J by 13 bases, with 22 bases left in between. The CDR3 runs 15 residues.

The J gene is TRBJ2-7, the V gene TRBV18, with 11 bases aligning to TRBD2. The CDR3 is 15 residues long. Trimming took 2 bases from V and 0 from J; bases not matched to a gene: 0. Germline V gene lookup returns CDR1 KGHSH and CDR2 LQKENI. In nucleotides, the CDR3 is TGTGCCAGCTCACCAACTAGCGGGAGCTCCTACGAGCAGTACTTC. This translates into CASSPTSGSSYEQYF.

CDR3 amino acids: CASSKTSGNNEQFF. The CDR3 DNA reads TGTGCCAGCAGTAAAACTAGCGGGAACAATGAGCAGTTCTTC. The chain combines TRBV6-6 with TRBJ2-1, with TRBD2 matching over 10 bases. V trimming: 5 bases; J trimming: 5 bases; junction bases outside the gene matches: 3. Germline assignment: CDR1 MNHNY and CDR2 SVGAGI (reference sequence). There are 14 residues in the CDR3.

The chain recombines TRBV7-9 with TRBJ1-2; no definite D call. The CDR3 is 14 amino acids. Deletions cut 6 bases from V and 2 bases from J, with 13 bases between. Germline CDR1 and CDR2: SEHNR and FQNEAQ (reference sequence). As DNA, the CDR3 is TGTGCCAGCAGTTACACCACGGAGAACTATGGCTACACCTTC. Amino acid sequence: CASSYTTENYGYTF.

This sequence joins TRBV10-3 and TRBJ1-3, with 8 bases that match TRBD1. CDR3 size: 17 residues. The V and J ends lost 4 bases and 2 bases, in that order; junction bases with no gene match: 10. From germline, CDR1 is ENHRY and CDR2 SYGVKD. CDR3 residues: CAISVNRGLAAGNTIYF. The CDR3 nucleotides are TGTGCCATCAGTGTGAACAGGGGGTTGGCGGCTGGAAACACCATATATTTT.

The chain couples TRBV2 to TRBJ1-3; D remains unclear. Germline loops: CDR1 SNHLY, CDR2 FYNNEI. Between the trimmed V and J ends, which lost 7 bases and 2 bases, there was a span of 12 bases. The CDR3 is 14 residues long. CDR3 DNA sequence: TGTGCCAGCACCCCCTCCCGGGCTGGAAACACCATATATTTT. Encoded protein: CASTPSRAGNTIYF. Drawing the rest from reference TRBV2 and TRBJ1-3, the complete variable domain is EPEVTQTPSHQVTQMGQEVILRCVPISNHLYFYWYRQILGQKVEFLVSFYNNEISEKSEIFDDQFSVERPDGSNFTLKIRSTKLEDSAMYFCASTPSRAGNTIYFGEGSWLTVV.

This chain uses TRBV5-4 with TRBJ2-5; D is perhaps TRBD2 (5 bases). The CDR3 runs 16 residues. V lost 2 bases to trimming and J lost 4 bases, with 18 bases between them. Germline V gene data show CDR1 as SGHNT and CDR2 as YYREEE (reference sequence). CDR3 sequence: CASSLSGAVGGETQYF. The CDR3 nucleotides read TGTGCCAGCAGCTTATCCGGAGCGGTCGGAGGAGAGACCCAGTACTTC. Full variable domain (outside the CDR3, taken from reference TRBV5-4 and TRBJ2-5): ETGVTQSPTHLIKTRGQQVTLRCSSQSGHNTVSWYQQALGQGPQFIFQYYREEENGRGNFPPRFSGLQFPNYSSELNVNALELDDSALYLCASSLSGAVGGETQYFGPGTRLLVL.

The chain joins TRBV27 to TRBJ2-4; the D gene is possibly TRBD2 (5 bases). V was pared by 9 bases and J by 0 bases, with 6 bases between. The CDR3 contains 12 residues. CDR1 is MNHEY and CDR2 is SMNVEV in the germline V gene (reference sequence). DNA of the CDR3: TGTGCCAGGGGGAGAGCCAAAAACATTCAGTACTTC. Its protein is CARGRAKNIQYF.